These T cell receptor beta chains were read from a single sample in a study of CD8 T cells in ankylosing spondylitis. One entry per CDR3 protein, called by TCRdb with MiXCR from the 5' RACE reads. The sample includes more than 300,000 distinct CDR3 sequences, around 7.6% of them seen just once. The sequenced material came from blood, either unsorted or a sorted T cell fraction (not recorded which). The receptor source for this set is a male donor with ankylosing spondylitis. The CDR3 runs from the conserved cysteine through the conserved F or W. Each record gives: V gene, clone size, J gene, D gene, CDR3 protein, CDR3 DNA. A D gene is named only where the DNA matches it firmly. A clone size is listed for some rows: how often the clone was seen (once, few, many), or a class if it is expanded.

V gene: TRBV3-1; clone size: few; J gene: TRBJ2-5; D gene: TRBD2; CDR3 protein: CASSPAGWETQYF; CDR3 DNA: TGTGCCAGCAGCCCAGCGGGATGGGAGACCCAGTACTTC
V gene: TRBV27; clone size: -; J gene: TRBJ2-7; D gene: -; CDR3 protein: CASSPRGGGSYEQYF; CDR3 DNA: TGTGCCAGCAGTCCCAGGGGAGGCGGGAGCTACGAGCAGTACTTC
V gene: TRBV12-3/TRBV12-4; clone size: -; J gene: TRBJ2-3; D gene: -; CDR3 protein: CASSLAQGSDTQYF; CDR3 DNA: TGTGCCAGCAGTCTCGCACAGGGTTCGGATACGCAGTATTTT
V gene: TRBV29-1; clone size: -; J gene: TRBJ2-7; D gene: TRBD2; CDR3 protein: CSVALAGDEYEQYF; CDR3 DNA: TGCAGCGTTGCCTTGGCGGGGGACGAATACGAGCAGTACTTC
V gene: TRBV15; clone size: few; J gene: TRBJ2-7; D gene: -; CDR3 protein: CATSRDPPSSDPYEQYF; CDR3 DNA: TGTGCCACCAGCAGAGATCCCCCCTCTAGCGACCCCTACGAGCAGTACTTC
V gene: TRBV4-2; clone size: few; J gene: TRBJ2-5; D gene: TRBD2; CDR3 protein: CASSHEREGRQETQYF; CDR3 DNA: TGTGCCAGCAGCCATGAGCGGGAGGGCCGGCAAGAGACCCAGTACTTC
V gene: TRBV4-3; clone size: many; J gene: TRBJ2-7; D gene: -; CDR3 protein: CASSQGRTYEQYF; CDR3 DNA: TGCGCCAGCAGCCAAGGTCGGACCTACGAGCAGTACTTC
V gene: TRBV2; clone size: -; J gene: TRBJ2-1; D gene: TRBD2; CDR3 protein: CASSRMIAGGGEQFF; CDR3 DNA: TGTGCCAGCAGTCGCATGATAGCGGGAGGCGGTGAGCAGTTCTTC
V gene: TRBV2; clone size: -; J gene: TRBJ2-7; D gene: TRBD2; CDR3 protein: CASSAQRDSYEQYF; CDR3 DNA: TGTGCCAGCAGTGCCCAGCGGGATTCCTACGAGCAGTACTTC
V gene: TRBV2; clone size: many; J gene: TRBJ2-2; D gene: TRBD2; CDR3 protein: CASSAVVSGSWSGELFF; CDR3 DNA: TGTGCCAGCAGTGCGGTGGTTAGCGGGAGCTGGAGCGGGGAGCTGTTTTTT
V gene: TRBV2; clone size: few; J gene: TRBJ2-4; D gene: -; CDR3 protein: CASRLDLAKNIQYF; CDR3 DNA: TGTGCCAGCAGACTGGACCTAGCCAAAAACATTCAGTACTTC
V gene: TRBV18; clone size: -; J gene: TRBJ2-6; D gene: TRBD1; CDR3 protein: CASSPSFGTGPSGANVLTF; CDR3 DNA: TGTGCCAGCTCACCATCCTTCGGGACAGGTCCTTCTGGGGCCAACGTCCTGACTTTC
V gene: TRBV10-3; clone size: few; J gene: TRBJ2-3; D gene: TRBD1; CDR3 protein: CAGGTGDKDTQYF; CDR3 DNA: TGTGCCGGGGGGACAGGAGACAAAGATACGCAGTATTTT
V gene: TRBV7-9; clone size: few; J gene: TRBJ1-3; D gene: TRBD1; CDR3 protein: CASSQQTGGTGNTIYF; CDR3 DNA: TGTGCCAGCAGCCAGCAGACAGGGGGAACTGGAAACACCATATATTTT
V gene: TRBV27; clone size: -; J gene: TRBJ2-3; D gene: TRBD2; CDR3 protein: CASSPAGTSGTDTQYF; CDR3 DNA: TGTGCCAGCAGCCCAGCCGGGACTAGTGGCACAGATACGCAGTATTTT
V gene: TRBV5-1; clone size: many; J gene: TRBJ2-1; D gene: TRBD2; CDR3 protein: CASSFSSGRGLGEQFF; CDR3 DNA: TGCGCCAGCAGCTTCTCTAGCGGGAGGGGATTGGGTGAGCAGTTCTTC
V gene: TRBV5-1; clone size: few; J gene: TRBJ2-2; D gene: TRBD2; CDR3 protein: CASSLVPSGRGTGELFF; CDR3 DNA: TGCGCCAGCAGCTTGGTCCCCAGCGGGAGGGGGACCGGGGAGCTGTTTTTT
V gene: TRBV24-1; clone size: few; J gene: TRBJ2-5; D gene: -; CDR3 protein: CATSDAGAALETQYF; CDR3 DNA: TGTGCCACCAGTGATGCAGGGGCGGCGTTGGAGACCCAGTACTTC
V gene: TRBV2; clone size: few; J gene: TRBJ2-1; D gene: -; CDR3 protein: CASSELLANNEQFF; CDR3 DNA: TGTGCCAGCAGTGAACTGCTAGCGAACAATGAGCAGTTCTTC
V gene: TRBV29-1; clone size: many; J gene: TRBJ2-2; D gene: TRBD2; CDR3 protein: CSGGTSGVPTGELFF; CDR3 DNA: TGCAGCGGCGGGACTAGCGGAGTTCCCACCGGGGAGCTGTTTTTT
V gene: TRBV6-1; clone size: -; J gene: TRBJ2-1; D gene: -; CDR3 protein: CASSPVADHSYNEQFF; CDR3 DNA: TGTGCCAGCAGTCCCGTAGCGGACCACTCCTACAATGAGCAGTTCTTC
V gene: TRBV6-5; clone size: few; J gene: TRBJ1-6; D gene: -; CDR3 protein: CASSYEGRAAGSPLHF; CDR3 DNA: TGTGCCAGCAGTTACGAGGGCAGGGCCGCCGGGTCACCCCTCCACTTT
V gene: TRBV10-3; clone size: -; J gene: TRBJ2-1; D gene: -; CDR3 protein: CAISESKGLSSGINNEQFF; CDR3 DNA: TGTGCCATCAGTGAGTCGAAGGGGCTGAGTAGCGGAATAAACAATGAGCAGTTCTTC
V gene: TRBV10-3; clone size: many; J gene: TRBJ2-1; D gene: TRBD2; CDR3 protein: CAIRGGPQSNNEQFF; CDR3 DNA: TGTGCCATCAGGGGAGGGCCACAGTCGAACAATGAGCAGTTCTTC
V gene: TRBV5-1; clone size: many; J gene: TRBJ2-7; D gene: TRBD2; CDR3 protein: CASSSGLALVSSYEQYF; CDR3 DNA: TGCGCCAGCAGCTCCGGACTAGCACTCGTATCGTCCTACGAGCAGTACTTC
V gene: TRBV7-6; clone size: -; J gene: TRBJ2-5; D gene: -; CDR3 protein: CASSRKETQYF; CDR3 DNA: TGTGCCAGCAGCCGTAAAGAGACCCAGTACTTC
V gene: TRBV6-2/TRBV6-3; clone size: few; J gene: TRBJ2-4; D gene: TRBD2; CDR3 protein: CASSYPQLAGAKNIQYF; CDR3 DNA: TGTGCCAGCAGTTATCCCCAACTAGCGGGAGCCAAAAACATTCAGTACTTC